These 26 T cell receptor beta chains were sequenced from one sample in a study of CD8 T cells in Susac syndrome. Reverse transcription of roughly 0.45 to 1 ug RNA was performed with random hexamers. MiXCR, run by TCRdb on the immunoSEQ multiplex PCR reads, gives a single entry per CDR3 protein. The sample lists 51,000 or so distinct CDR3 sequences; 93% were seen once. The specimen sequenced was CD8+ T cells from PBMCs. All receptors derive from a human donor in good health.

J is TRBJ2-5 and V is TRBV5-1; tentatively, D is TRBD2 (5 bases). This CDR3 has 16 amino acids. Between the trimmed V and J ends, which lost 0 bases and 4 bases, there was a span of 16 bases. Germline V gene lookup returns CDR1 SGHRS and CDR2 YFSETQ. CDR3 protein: CASSLDGYGKVETQYF. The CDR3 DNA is TGCGCCAGCAGCTTGGACGGGTACGGGAAGGTAGAGACCCAGTACTTC.

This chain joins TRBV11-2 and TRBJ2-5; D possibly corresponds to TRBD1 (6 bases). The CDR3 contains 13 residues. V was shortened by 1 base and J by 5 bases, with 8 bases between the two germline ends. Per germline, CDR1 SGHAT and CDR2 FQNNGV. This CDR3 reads CASSLAGAETQYF. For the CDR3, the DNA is TGTGCCAGCAGCTTAGCAGGGGCTGAGACCCAGTACTTC.

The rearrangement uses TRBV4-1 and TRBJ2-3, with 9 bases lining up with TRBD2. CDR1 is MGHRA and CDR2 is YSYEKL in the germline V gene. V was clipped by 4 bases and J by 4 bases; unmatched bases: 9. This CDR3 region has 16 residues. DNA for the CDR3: TGCGCCAGCAGCCCTGTCATTAGCGGGGGCCCAGATACGCAGTATTTT. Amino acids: CASSPVISGGPDTQYF.

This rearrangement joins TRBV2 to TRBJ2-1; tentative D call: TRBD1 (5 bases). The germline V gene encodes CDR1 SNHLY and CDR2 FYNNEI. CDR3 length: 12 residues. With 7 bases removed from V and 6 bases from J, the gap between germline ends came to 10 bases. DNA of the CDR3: TGTGCCAGCATTTCAAGGGGCAATGAGCAGTTCTTC. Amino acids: CASISRGNEQFF.

This CDR3 is CASSTGTSGTYEQYF. CDR3 nucleotide sequence: TGTGCCAGCAGCACTGGGACTAGCGGGACCTACGAGCAGTACTTC. V and J are TRBV12-3 or TRBV12-4 and TRBJ2-7; TRBD2 matches 13 bases. The trim removed 6 bases at V and 2 bases at J, leaving 4 bases unmatched. This CDR3 is 15 amino acids long.

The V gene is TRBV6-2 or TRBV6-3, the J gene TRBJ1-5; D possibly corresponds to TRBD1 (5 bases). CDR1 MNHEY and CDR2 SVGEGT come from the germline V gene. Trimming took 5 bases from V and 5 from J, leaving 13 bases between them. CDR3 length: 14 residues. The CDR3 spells CASSRDSEYQPQHF. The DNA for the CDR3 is TGTGCCAGCAGTAGGGACTCAGAATATCAGCCCCAGCATTTT.

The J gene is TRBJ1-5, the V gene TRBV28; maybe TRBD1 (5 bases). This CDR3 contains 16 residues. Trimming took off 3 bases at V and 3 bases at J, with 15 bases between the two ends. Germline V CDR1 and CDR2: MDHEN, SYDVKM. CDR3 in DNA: TGTGCCAGCAGTTTTCGGTCAGGGAATCCCAATCAGCCCCAGCATTTT. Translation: CASSFRSGNPNQPQHF.

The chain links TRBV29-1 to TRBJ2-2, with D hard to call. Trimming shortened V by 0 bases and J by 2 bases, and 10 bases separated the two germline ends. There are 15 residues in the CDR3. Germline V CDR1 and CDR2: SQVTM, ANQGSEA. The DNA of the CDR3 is TGCAGCGTTGAAGATCTTTGGTCCAACACCGGGGAGCTGTTTTTT. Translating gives CSVEDLWSNTGELFF.

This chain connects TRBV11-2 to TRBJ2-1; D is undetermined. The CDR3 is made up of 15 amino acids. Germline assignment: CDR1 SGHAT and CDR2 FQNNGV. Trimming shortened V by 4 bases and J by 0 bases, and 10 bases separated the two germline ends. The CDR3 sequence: CASSSGPSSYNEQFF. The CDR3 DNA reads TGTGCCAGCAGCTCCGGGCCGAGCTCCTACAATGAGCAGTTCTTC.

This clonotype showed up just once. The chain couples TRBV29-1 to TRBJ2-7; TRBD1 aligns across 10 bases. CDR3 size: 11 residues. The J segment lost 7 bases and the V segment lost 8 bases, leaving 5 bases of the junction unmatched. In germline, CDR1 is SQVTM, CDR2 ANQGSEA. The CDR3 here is CSLGTGEEQYF. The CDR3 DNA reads TGCAGCCTTGGGACAGGGGAAGAGCAGTACTTC.

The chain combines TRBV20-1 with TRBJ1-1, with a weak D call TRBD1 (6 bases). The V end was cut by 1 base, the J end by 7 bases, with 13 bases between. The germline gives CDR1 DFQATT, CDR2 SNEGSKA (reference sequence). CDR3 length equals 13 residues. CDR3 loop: CSARAGAGDEAFF. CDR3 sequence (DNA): TGCAGTGCTAGAGCAGGGGCTGGGGATGAAGCTTTCTTT.

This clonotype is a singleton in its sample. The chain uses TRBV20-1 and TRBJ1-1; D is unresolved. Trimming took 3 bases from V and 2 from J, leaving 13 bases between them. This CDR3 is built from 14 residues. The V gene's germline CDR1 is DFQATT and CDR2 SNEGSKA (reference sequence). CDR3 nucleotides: TGCAGTGCTAGTTTCACGGGCCGAAACACTGAAGCTTTCTTT. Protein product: CSASFTGRNTEAFF.

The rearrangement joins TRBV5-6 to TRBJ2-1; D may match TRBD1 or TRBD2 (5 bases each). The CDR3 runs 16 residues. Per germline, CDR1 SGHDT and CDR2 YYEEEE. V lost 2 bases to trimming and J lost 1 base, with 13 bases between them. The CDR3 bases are TGTGCCAGCAGCTTTCCGGGACGATCGTCCTACAATGAGCAGTTCTTC. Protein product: CASSFPGRSSYNEQFF.

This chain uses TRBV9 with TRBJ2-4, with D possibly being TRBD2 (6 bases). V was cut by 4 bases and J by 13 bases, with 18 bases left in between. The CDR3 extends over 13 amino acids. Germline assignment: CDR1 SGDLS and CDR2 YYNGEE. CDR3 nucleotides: TGTGCCAGCAGCCCCGGGGGTAGACAGATCCAGTACTTC. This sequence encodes CASSPGGRQIQYF. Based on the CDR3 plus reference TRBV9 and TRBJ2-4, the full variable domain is DSGVTQTPKHLITATGQRVTLRCSPRSGDLSVYWYQQSLDQGLQFLIQYYNGEERAKGNILERFSAQQFPDLHSELNLSSLELGDSALYFCASSPGGRQIQYFGAGTRLSVL.

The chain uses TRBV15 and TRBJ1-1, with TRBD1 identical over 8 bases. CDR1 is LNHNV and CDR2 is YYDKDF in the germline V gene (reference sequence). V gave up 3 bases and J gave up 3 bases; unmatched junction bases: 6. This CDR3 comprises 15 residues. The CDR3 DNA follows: TGTGCCACCAGCAGGGACAGGGAACCCCACACTGAAGCTTTCTTT. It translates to CATSRDREPHTEAFF.

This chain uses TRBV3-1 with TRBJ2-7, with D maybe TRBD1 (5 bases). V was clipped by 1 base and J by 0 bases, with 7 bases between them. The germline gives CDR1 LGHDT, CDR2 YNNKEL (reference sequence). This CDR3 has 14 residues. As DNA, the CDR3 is TGTGCCAGCAGCCAAGGGGGCTACTCCTACGAGCAGTACTTC. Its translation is CASSQGGYSYEQYF.

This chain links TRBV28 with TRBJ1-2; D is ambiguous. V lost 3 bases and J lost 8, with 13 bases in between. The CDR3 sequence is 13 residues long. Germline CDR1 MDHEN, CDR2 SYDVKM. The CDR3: CASSLYPGVGYTF. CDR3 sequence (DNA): TGTGCCAGCAGTTTGTACCCCGGGGTGGGCTACACCTTC.

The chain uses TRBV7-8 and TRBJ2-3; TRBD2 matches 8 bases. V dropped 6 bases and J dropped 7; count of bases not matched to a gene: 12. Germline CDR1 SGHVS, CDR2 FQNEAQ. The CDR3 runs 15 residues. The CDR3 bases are TGTGCCAGCAGGGCGGTTGAAGTAGCGGGGAATACGCAGTATTTT. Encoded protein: CASRAVEVAGNTQYF. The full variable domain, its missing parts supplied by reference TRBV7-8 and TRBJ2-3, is GAGVSQSPRYKVAKRGQDVALRCDPISGHVSLFWYQQALGQGPEFLTYFQNEAQLDKSGLPSDRFFAERPEGSVSTLKIQRTQQEDSAVYLCASRAVEVAGNTQYFGPGTRLTVL.

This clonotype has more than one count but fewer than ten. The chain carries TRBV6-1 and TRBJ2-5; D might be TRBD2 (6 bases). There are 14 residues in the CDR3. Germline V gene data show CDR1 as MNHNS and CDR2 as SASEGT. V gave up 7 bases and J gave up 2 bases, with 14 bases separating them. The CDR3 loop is CASNTAGIQETQYF. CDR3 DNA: TGTGCCAGCAACACAGCGGGTATACAAGAGACCCAGTACTTC.

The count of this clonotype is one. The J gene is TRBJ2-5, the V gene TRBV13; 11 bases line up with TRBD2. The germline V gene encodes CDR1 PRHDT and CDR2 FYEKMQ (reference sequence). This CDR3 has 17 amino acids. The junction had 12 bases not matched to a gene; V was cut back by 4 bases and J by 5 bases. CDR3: CASSSGTSGSWGETQYF. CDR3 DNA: TGTGCCAGCAGCTCCGGGACTAGCGGTTCTTGGGGGGAGACCCAGTACTTC.

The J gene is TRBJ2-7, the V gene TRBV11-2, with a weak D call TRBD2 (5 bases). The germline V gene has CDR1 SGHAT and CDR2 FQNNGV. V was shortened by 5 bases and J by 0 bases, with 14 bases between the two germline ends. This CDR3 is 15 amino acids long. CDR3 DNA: TGTGCCAGCAGCACCGACTACGCAAGCTCCTACGAGCAGTACTTC. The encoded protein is CASSTDYASSYEQYF.

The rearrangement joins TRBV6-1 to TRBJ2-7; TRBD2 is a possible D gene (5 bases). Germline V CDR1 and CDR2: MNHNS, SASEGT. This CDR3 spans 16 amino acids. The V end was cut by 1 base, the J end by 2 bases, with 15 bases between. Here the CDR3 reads CASSEGPDPEAYEQYF. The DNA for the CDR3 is TGTGCCAGCAGTGAAGGTCCGGACCCGGAGGCCTACGAGCAGTACTTC.

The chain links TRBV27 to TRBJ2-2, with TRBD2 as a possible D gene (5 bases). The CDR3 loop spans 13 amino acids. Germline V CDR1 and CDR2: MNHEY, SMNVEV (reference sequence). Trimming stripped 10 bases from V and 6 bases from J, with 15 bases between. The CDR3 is CATGRVWSGELFF. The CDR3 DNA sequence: TGTGCCACCGGGCGGGTTTGGTCCGGGGAGCTGTTTTTT.

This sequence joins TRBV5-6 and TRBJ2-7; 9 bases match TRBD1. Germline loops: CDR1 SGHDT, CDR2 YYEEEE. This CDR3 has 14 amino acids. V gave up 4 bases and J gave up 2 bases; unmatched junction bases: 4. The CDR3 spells CASSEGTGPYEQYF. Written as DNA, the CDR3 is TGTGCCAGCAGCGAAGGGACAGGGCCCTACGAGCAGTACTTC. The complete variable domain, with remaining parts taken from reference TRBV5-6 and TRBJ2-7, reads DAGVTQSPTHLIKTRGQQVTLRCSPKSGHDTVSWYQQALGQGPQFIFQYYEEEERQRGNFPDRFSGHQFPNYSSELNVNALLLGDSALYLCASSEGTGPYEQYFGPGTRLTVT.

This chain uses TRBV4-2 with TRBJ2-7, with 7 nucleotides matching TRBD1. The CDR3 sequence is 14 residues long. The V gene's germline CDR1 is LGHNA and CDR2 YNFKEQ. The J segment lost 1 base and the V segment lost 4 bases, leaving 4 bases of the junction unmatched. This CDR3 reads CASSRPGQSYEQYF. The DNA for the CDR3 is TGTGCCAGCAGCCGCCCGGGACAGTCCTACGAGCAGTACTTC.

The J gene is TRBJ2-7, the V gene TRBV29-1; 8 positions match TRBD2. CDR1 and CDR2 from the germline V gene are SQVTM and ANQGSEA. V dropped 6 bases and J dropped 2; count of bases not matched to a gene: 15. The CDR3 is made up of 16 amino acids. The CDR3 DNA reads TGCAGCGTGGCCGGGGGGGCGGGGCATGTGCCCTACGAGCAGTACTTC. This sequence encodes CSVAGGAGHVPYEQYF.